This TCR beta chain is from a study of PD-1 blockade in classical Hodgkin lymphoma. The study's findings and limits: It was reported that newly diagnosed patients had less baseline TCR diversity than healthy donors. The repertoire differences lack a defined cause, possibly disease activity or prior therapy.

Turning to this clone: What it binds is unknown.

Clones were read by immunoSEQ multiplex PCR, and TCRdb kept only the in-frame ones, dropping some. The sample yields over 6,000 clones, more than 70% seen once. Each patient's relapse followed autologous stem cell transplantation, and brentuximab vedotin exposure varied. Complete response, partial response or progressive disease was each patient's best response. This CDR3 contains 13 residues. V was cut by 6 bases and J by 2 bases, with 7 bases left in between. The germline V gene encodes CDR1 KGHSH and CDR2 LQKENI. This TCR came from a human donor with classical Hodgkin lymphoma. Source: peripheral blood mononuclear cells (PBMCs), taken before the second cycle of nivolumab. The rearrangement links TRBV18 to TRBJ1-4; no clear D gene. The CDR3 nucleotides read TGTGCCAGCTCTGCTGTCACTAATGAAAAACTGTTTTTT. This sequence encodes CASSAVTNEKLFF.